Listed here are 3 T cell receptor beta chains from one sample, sequenced in a study of control samples from healthy donors and cancer patients. The method was immunoSEQ multiplex PCR; TCRdb's version includes in-frame clones alone and lacks a portion of them. This table has some 210,000 clones, approximately 91% appearing once. The specimen was blood. Receptor source: a man between 25 and 39 years old in good health.

The gene calls are TRBV9 and TRBJ2-3; D might be TRBD2 (5 bases). Between the trimmed V and J ends, which lost 1 base and 5 bases, there was a span of 11 bases. Per germline, CDR1 SGDLS and CDR2 YYNGEE. This CDR3 region has 14 residues. For the CDR3, the DNA is TGTGCCAGCAGCGTATCTAGCTATGGAGATACGCAGTATTTT. It is translated as CASSVSSYGDTQYF. The variable domain in full, completed from reference TRBV9 and TRBJ2-3, reads DSGVTQTPKHLITATGQRVTLRCSPRSGDLSVYWYQQSLDQGLQFLIQYYNGEERAKGNILERFSAQQFPDLHSELNLSSLELGDSALYFCASSVSSYGDTQYFGPGTRLTVL.

The chain is built from TRBV10-3 and TRBJ1-5, with D perhaps matching TRBD1 (6 bases). The V gene lost 0 bases and the J gene lost 5 bases, with 14 bases spanning the gap. This CDR3 has 16 amino acids. Germline CDR1 and CDR2: ENHRY and SYGVKD. CDR3 in DNA: TGTGCCATCAGTGAGTCACTAGGGGGAGGGTATCAGCCCCAGCATTTT. Residues: CAISESLGGGYQPQHF.

The rearrangement links TRBV9 to TRBJ1-6; TRBD1 matches at 8 bases. V lost 7 bases, J lost 6 bases, and 9 bases stayed unmatched. The CDR3 is 15 amino acids. CDR1 and CDR2 (germline): SGDLS, YYNGEE. CDR3 region: CASDLGDRLNSPLHF. CDR3 DNA sequence: TGTGCCAGCGACCTTGGGGACAGGCTTAATTCACCCCTCCACTTT.